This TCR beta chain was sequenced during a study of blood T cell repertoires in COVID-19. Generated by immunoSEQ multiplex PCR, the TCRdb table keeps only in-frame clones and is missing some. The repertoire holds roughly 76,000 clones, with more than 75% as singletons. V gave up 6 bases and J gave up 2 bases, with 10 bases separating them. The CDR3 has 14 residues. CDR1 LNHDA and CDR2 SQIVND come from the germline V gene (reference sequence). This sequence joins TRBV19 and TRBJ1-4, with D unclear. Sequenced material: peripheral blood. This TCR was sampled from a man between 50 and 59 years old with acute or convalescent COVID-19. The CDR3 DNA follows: TGTGCCAGTAGCTTCAGGAGGACTAATGAAAAACTGTTTTTT. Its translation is CASSFRRTNEKLFF.